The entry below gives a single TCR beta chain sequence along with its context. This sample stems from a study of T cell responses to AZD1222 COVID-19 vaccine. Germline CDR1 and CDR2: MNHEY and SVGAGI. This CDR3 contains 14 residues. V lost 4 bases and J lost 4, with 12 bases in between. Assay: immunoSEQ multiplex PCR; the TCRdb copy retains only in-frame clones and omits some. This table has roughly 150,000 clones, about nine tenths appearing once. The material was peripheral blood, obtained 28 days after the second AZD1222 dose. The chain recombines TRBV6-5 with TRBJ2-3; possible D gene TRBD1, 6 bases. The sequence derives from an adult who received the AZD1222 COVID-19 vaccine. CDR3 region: CASSFRTVADTQYF. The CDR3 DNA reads TGTGCCAGCAGTTTTCGGACAGTGGCAGATACGCAGTATTTT.